Listed here are 5 T cell receptor beta chains from one sample, sequenced in a study of precursors of human CD4 cytotoxic T cells. The bulk UMI libraries came from four sorted CD4+ memory subsets, including IL-7R-high and IL-7R-negative TEMRA. TCRdb processed the reads anew with MiXCR; each CDR3 protein has one entry. Of over 250 distinct CDR3 sequences in the sample, 25% to 35% were seen once. Sample: memory CD4+ T cells from blood (PBMCs). The origin of the receptors is a human donor in good health.

By its share, this clonotype is large (0.1 to 1%). The rearrangement links TRBV20-1 to TRBJ2-3, with D possibly matching TRBD1 (7 bases). Trimming pared 4 bases from V and 6 bases from J, leaving 14 bases between. The CDR3 totals 13 residues. Germline V gene data show CDR1 as DFQATT and CDR2 as SNEGSKA (reference sequence). CDR3 protein: CSATRPGGDTQYF. Here the CDR3 DNA reads TGCAGTGCTACCCGGCCAGGGGGGGATACGCAGTATTTT.

This clonotype was seen more than once but under ten times. The genes are TRBV20-1 and TRBJ2-3; perhaps TRBD1 as D (5 bases). V was clipped by 6 bases and J by 7 bases, with 14 bases between them. Germline assignment: CDR1 DFQATT and CDR2 SNEGSKA (reference sequence). CDR3 length equals 12 residues. The CDR3 nucleotides read TGCAGTGCCAGGTCGGCAGGGAATACGCAGTATTTT. It encodes CSARSAGNTQYF.

This chain connects TRBV7-9 to TRBJ1-2, with unresolved D. Germline-derived CDR1 and CDR2 are SEHNR and FQNEAQ (reference sequence). CDR3 length equals 15 residues. V was shortened by 1 base and J by 9 bases, with 18 bases between the two germline ends. CDR3 bases: TGTGCCAGCAGCTTAGGTCTTACTGCAGAGGAAAGCTACACCTTC. Residues: CASSLGLTAEESYTF.

This chain uses TRBV27 with TRBJ2-1; 9 nucleotides line up with TRBD2. J gave up 6 bases and V 7 bases, and 7 bases lay outside the gene matches. The germline V gene encodes CDR1 MNHEY and CDR2 SMNVEV (reference sequence). The CDR3 covers 14 residues. CDR3 in DNA: TGTGCCAGCACTCGGTCTAGCGGGGCCAATGAGCAGTTCTTC. It yields the protein CASTRSSGANEQFF.

This sequence joins TRBV18 and TRBJ2-7; D could derive from TRBD1 or TRBD2 (5 bases each). The CDR3 runs 13 residues. CDR1 is KGHSH, CDR2 LQKENI, per germline. Trimming removed 5 bases from V and 5 bases from J, with 13 bases in between. The CDR3 here is CASSTGHGDEQYF. The CDR3 nucleotides read TGTGCCAGCTCAACGGGGCACGGGGACGAGCAGTACTTC.